A single sample gave rise to the 28 T cell receptor beta chains below, sequenced in a study of technical replicates of blood from several donors. Method: immunoSEQ multiplex PCR; TCRdb's copy keeps in-frame clones and lacks some. This sample yields over 90,000 clones, of which roughly 96% are seen a single time; approximately 0.33% belongs to the top ten. Sequenced input: T cells isolated from PBMCs. These receptors all come from a human donor in good health.

The chain is built from TRBV5-1 and TRBJ2-7, with D possibly matching TRBD2 (6 bases). V lost 1 base and J 2 bases, leaving 16 bases between the germline ends. From germline, CDR1 is SGHRS and CDR2 YFSETQ. This CDR3 has 16 amino acids. The CDR3 DNA reads TGCGCCAGCAGCTTGCATAGCGGAAAAATCGCCTACGAGCAGTACTTC. Translation gives CASSLHSGKIAYEQYF.

The chain couples TRBV7-3 to TRBJ2-3, with D perhaps TRBD2 (5 bases). The ends were cut back, 5 bases at V and 1 base at J, with 10 bases in the middle. CDR3 size: 14 residues. The germline gives CDR1 SGHTA, CDR2 FQGTGA. The CDR3: CASSPSRGTDTQYF. CDR3 DNA: TGTGCCAGCAGCCCTAGCCGCGGCACAGATACGCAGTATTTT. Full variable domain (outside the CDR3, taken from reference TRBV7-3 and TRBJ2-3): GAGVSQTPSNKVTEKGKYVELRCDPISGHTALYWYRQSLGQGPEFLIYFQGTGAADDSGLPNDRFFAVRPEGSVSTLKIQRTERGDSAVYLCASSPSRGTDTQYFGPGTRLTVL.

Only a few counts were recorded for this clone. This chain uses TRBV27 with TRBJ1-5, with D unresolved. Trimming removed 3 bases at V and 1 base at J, with 7 bases between. The CDR3 consists of 14 residues. Germline CDR1 MNHEY, CDR2 SMNVEV (reference sequence). DNA of the CDR3: TGTGCCAGCAGTTTGGGAGGGAGCAATCAGCCCCAGCATTTT. Translating gives CASSLGGSNQPQHF.

V and J are TRBV6-5 and TRBJ2-1, with D hard to call. V was clipped by 8 bases and J by 7 bases, with 21 bases between them. This CDR3 is 15 amino acids long. The germline V gene encodes CDR1 MNHEY and CDR2 SVGAGI. CDR3 nucleotide sequence: TGTGCCAGCTCCGTAGGTATCGGAGTCTTGAATGAGCAGTTCTTC. It yields the protein CASSVGIGVLNEQFF.

V is TRBV30 and J is TRBJ1-1; no clear D gene. The CDR3 spans 10 residues. Germline V gene sequence: CDR1 GTSNPN, CDR2 SVGIG (reference sequence). V lost 4 bases and J 10 bases, leaving 10 bases between the germline ends. The CDR3 sequence is CAWTGYAAFF. In DNA form, the CDR3 reads TGTGCCTGGACAGGATACGCAGCTTTCTTT.

V is TRBV13 and J is TRBJ2-7, with TRBD1 matching 11 bases. After removal of 4 bases from V and 7 bases from J, the junction contained 9 bases not matched to a gene. The CDR3 is 15 amino acids. The germline V gene has CDR1 PRHDT and CDR2 FYEKMQ (reference sequence). The CDR3 is CASSSIGTGGDEQYF. The CDR3 DNA is TGTGCCAGCAGCTCGATCGGGACAGGGGGAGATGAGCAGTACTTC.

The rearrangement uses TRBV27 and TRBJ2-1, with 10 bases matching TRBD1. Germline trimming cut 4 bases from V and 4 bases from J; bases unmatched to any gene: 7. The CDR3 is 16 amino acids. Germline V gene sequence: CDR1 MNHEY, CDR2 SMNVEV (reference sequence). The chain's CDR3 is CASSSTRDRGYNEQFF. CDR3 in DNA: TGTGCCAGCAGTTCAACCCGGGACAGGGGATACAATGAGCAGTTCTTC.

The chain uses TRBV2 and TRBJ2-7; D is undetermined. CDR1 and CDR2 from the germline V gene are SNHLY and FYNNEI. The CDR3 loop spans 12 amino acids. V was cut by 6 bases and J by 3 bases, with 9 bases left in between. In DNA, the CDR3 is TGTGCCAGCAGGGCTAGTCTCTACGAGCAGTACTTC. Protein sequence: CASRASLYEQYF.

This chain joins TRBV4-3 and TRBJ2-1; no firm D call. V was shortened by 5 bases and J by 8 bases, with 7 bases between the two germline ends. The CDR3 contains 11 residues. The germline CDR1 and CDR2 sequences are LGHNA and YSLEER. The CDR3: CASSKLDEQFF. The CDR3 DNA sequence: TGCGCCAGCAGCAAGCTCGATGAGCAGTTCTTC.

The chain has TRBV7-2 and TRBJ2-1, with TRBD2 identical over 7 bases. Unmatched junction bases numbered 5, after V lost 2 bases and J lost 4 bases. Per the germline V gene, CDR1 is SGHTA and CDR2 is FQGNSA. This CDR3 has 15 amino acids. CDR3 sequence (DNA): TGTGCCAGCAGCTTATCCGGGAGGTTTTACAATGAGCAGTTCTTC. Protein sequence: CASSLSGRFYNEQFF. Complete variable domain (other parts from reference TRBV7-2 and TRBJ2-1): GAGVSQSPSNKVTEKGKDVELRCDPISGHTALYWYRQSLGQGLEFLIYFQGNSAPDKSGLPSDRFSAERTGGSVSTLTIQRTQQEDSAVYLCASSLSGRFYNEQFFGPGTRLTVL.

The chain links TRBV5-1 to TRBJ2-5; possible D gene TRBD1, 6 bases. Germline V gene data show CDR1 as SGHRS and CDR2 as YFSETQ. The CDR3 sequence is 13 residues long. Deletions cut 2 bases from V and 5 bases from J, with 10 bases between. In nucleotides, the CDR3 is TGCGCCAGCAGCTTAGGACAGTTCGAGACCCAGTACTTC. Translation: CASSLGQFETQYF.

The chain carries TRBV5-6 and TRBJ2-5; D perhaps matches TRBD1 (6 bases). CDR1 and CDR2 (germline): SGHDT, YYEEEE. The V end lost 4 bases, the J end lost 5 bases, and 15 bases lay between the germline ends. The CDR3 sequence is 14 residues long. The chain's CDR3 is CASSVTGQLETQYF. The CDR3, as DNA: TGTGCCAGCAGCGTGACCGGACAGCTGGAGACCCAGTACTTC.

V gene TRBV27 combines with J gene TRBJ2-3, with D possibly TRBD1 on 5 matching bases. The CDR3 covers 13 residues. CDR1 and CDR2 (germline): MNHEY, SMNVEV (reference sequence). Trimming cost V 0 bases and J 11 bases, with 12 bases left between them. The CDR3: CASSLSRDRRQYF. The DNA for the CDR3 is TGTGCCAGCAGTTTATCCAGGGATCGGAGGCAGTATTTT.

The CDR3 bases are TGTGCCATCAGTGAGGAGGGCCCCGCCAGCGGGCTTGACAATGAGCAGTTCTTC. Its translation is CAISEEGPASGLDNEQFF. The chain carries TRBV10-3 and TRBJ2-1; D perhaps matches TRBD2 (6 bases). The germline CDR1 and CDR2 sequences are ENHRY and SYGVKD. The CDR3 loop spans 18 amino acids. Trimming pared 2 bases from V and 5 bases from J, leaving 22 bases between.

This sequence joins TRBV6-1 and TRBJ2-7; no clear D. V was shortened by 4 bases and J by 0 bases, with 10 bases between the two germline ends. Germline V gene data show CDR1 as MNHNS and CDR2 as SASEGT. The CDR3 spans 14 residues. CDR3 loop: CASSAERPSYEQYF. Here the CDR3 DNA reads TGTGCCAGCAGTGCGGAGCGCCCCTCCTACGAGCAGTACTTC.

The chain recombines TRBV6-6 with TRBJ2-4; TRBD1 aligns across 9 bases. The CDR3 is 16 residues long. V trimming: 0 bases; J trimming: 7 bases; junction bases outside the gene matches: 7. CDR1 and CDR2 (germline): MNHNY, SVGAGI (reference sequence). The CDR3 loop reads CASSYSKDRGWNIQYF. As DNA, the CDR3 is TGTGCCAGCAGTTACTCGAAAGACAGGGGGTGGAACATTCAGTACTTC.

This chain connects TRBV7-3 to TRBJ2-4; possible D gene TRBD1, 6 bases. The CDR3 loop spans 17 amino acids. The germline V and J ends were trimmed by 10 bases and 3 bases, with 25 bases remaining between them. Germline loops: CDR1 SGHTA, CDR2 FQGTGA. CDR3 loop: CAIDGDTTNLGKNIQYF. The CDR3 bases are TGTGCCATCGATGGGGACACAACTAATTTAGGCAAAAACATTCAGTACTTC. Based on the CDR3 plus reference TRBV7-3 and TRBJ2-4, the full variable domain is GAGVSQTPSNKVTEKGKYVELRCDPISGHTALYWYRQSLGQGPEFLIYFQGTGAADDSGLPNDRFFAVRPEGSVSTLKIQRTERGDSAVYLCAIDGDTTNLGKNIQYFGAGTRLSVL.

The CDR3 DNA reads TGTGCCAGCAGTGAAGATCTAGTTGGGGCAGTTGGGATTGGGGATCAGCCCCAGCATTTT. Its translation: CASSEDLVGAVGIGDQPQHF. The chain combines TRBV2 with TRBJ1-5; maybe TRBD1 (5 bases). This CDR3 region has 20 residues. V lost 1 base and J lost 5, with 27 bases in between. CDR1 SNHLY and CDR2 FYNNEI come from the germline V gene.

This sequence joins TRBV28 and TRBJ1-1; 8 nucleotides match TRBD1. The CDR3 loop spans 14 amino acids. V shed 6 bases, J shed 4 bases, and the junction held 7 bases outside the gene matches. Germline V gene data show CDR1 as MDHEN and CDR2 as SYDVKM. CDR3 residues: CASSPKDRATEAFF. The CDR3 DNA is TGTGCCAGCAGCCCCAAGGACAGGGCCACTGAAGCTTTCTTT.

V and J are TRBV4-1 and TRBJ1-4; TRBD1 agrees at 8 bases. J lost 8 bases, V lost 2 bases, and 10 bases had no gene match. The CDR3 has 16 residues. CDR1 and CDR2 (germline): MGHRA, YSYEKL. CDR3 nucleotides: TGCGCCAGCAGCCAACTCAGGGGGCCGGGGCTAGAAAAACTGTTTTTT. Its translation: CASSQLRGPGLEKLFF.

The chain carries TRBV6-1 and TRBJ2-3, with D hard to call. Per germline, CDR1 MNHNS and CDR2 SASEGT. This CDR3 is built from 12 residues. The V and J ends lost 4 bases and 6 bases respectively, with 8 bases between them. The CDR3 DNA reads as TGTGCCAGCAGTGGAGGTTTGGATACGCAGTATTTT. This sequence encodes CASSGGLDTQYF.

The genes are TRBV9 and TRBJ2-2; D is perhaps TRBD1 (6 bases). Germline lookup yields CDR1 SGDLS and CDR2 YYNGEE. This CDR3 has 16 residues. V was shortened by 3 bases and J by 3 bases, with 15 bases between the two germline ends. CDR3 residues: CASSGRQVGDTGELFF. The CDR3 DNA reads as TGTGCCAGCAGCGGAAGACAGGTCGGGGACACCGGGGAGCTGTTTTTT.

The chain is built from TRBV10-2 and TRBJ2-7, with 7 bases fitting TRBD2. Germline V CDR1 and CDR2: WSHSY, SAAADI. The trim removed 7 bases at V and 3 bases at J, leaving 6 bases unmatched. The CDR3 is 13 residues long. The DNA for the CDR3 is TGCGCCAGCATGTCTAGCGGAAGCTACGAGCAGTACTTC. It yields the protein CASMSSGSYEQYF.

The chain joins TRBV5-1 to TRBJ2-2; 7 bases are shared with TRBD2. The CDR3 loop spans 15 amino acids. After removal of 0 bases from V and 7 bases from J, the junction contained 6 bases not matched to a gene. Germline lookup yields CDR1 SGHRS and CDR2 YFSETQ. CDR3: CASSLERLALGELFF. In nucleotides, the CDR3 is TGCGCCAGCAGCTTGGAGAGACTAGCTCTCGGGGAGCTGTTTTTT.

The V call is TRBV9, the J call TRBJ2-2; 10 bases agree with TRBD1. The trim removed 6 bases at V and 4 bases at J, leaving 9 bases unmatched. The CDR3 contains 16 residues. The V gene's germline CDR1 is SGDLS and CDR2 YYNGEE. CDR3 region: CASTKPRDRGTGELFF. The CDR3 coding sequence is TGTGCCAGCACTAAACCCCGGGACAGGGGCACCGGGGAGCTGTTTTTT.

This sequence joins TRBV19 and TRBJ1-5, with a possible D match to TRBD1 (5 bases). The CDR3 consists of 16 residues. Germline values: CDR1 LNHDA, CDR2 SQIVND (reference sequence). The germline V and J ends were trimmed by 0 bases and 0 bases, with 9 bases remaining between them. The CDR3 reads CASSIETVYSNQPQHF. CDR3 DNA sequence: TGTGCCAGTAGTATAGAGACAGTTTATAGCAATCAGCCCCAGCATTTT.

J is TRBJ1-5 and V is TRBV11-2; D unclear. V was pared by 6 bases and J by 0 bases, with 18 bases between. The CDR3 extends over 17 amino acids. Per germline, CDR1 SGHAT and CDR2 FQNNGV. CDR3: CASSLNSGFYSNQPQHF. The CDR3, as DNA: TGTGCCAGCAGTTTAAACAGCGGCTTCTATAGCAATCAGCCCCAGCATTTT.

The chain joins TRBV7-2 to TRBJ2-3, with 10 bases identical to TRBD2. The CDR3 consists of 15 residues. V lost 2 bases to trimming and J lost 3 bases; unmatched junction nucleotides: 2. Germline CDR1 and CDR2: SGHTA and FQGNSA. CDR3 sequence reads: CASSLSSGRTDTQYF. CDR3 DNA sequence: TGTGCCAGCAGCTTATCTAGCGGGAGAACAGATACGCAGTATTTT.